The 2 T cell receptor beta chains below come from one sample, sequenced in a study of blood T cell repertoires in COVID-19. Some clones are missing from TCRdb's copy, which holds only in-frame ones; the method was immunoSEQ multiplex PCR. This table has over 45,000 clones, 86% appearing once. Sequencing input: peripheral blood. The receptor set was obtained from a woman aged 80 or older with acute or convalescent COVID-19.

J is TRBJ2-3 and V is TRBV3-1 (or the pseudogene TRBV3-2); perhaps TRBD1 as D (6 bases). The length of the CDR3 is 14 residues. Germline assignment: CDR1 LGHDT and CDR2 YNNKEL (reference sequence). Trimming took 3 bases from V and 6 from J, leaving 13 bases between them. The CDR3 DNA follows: TGTGCCAGCAGCCACCGACAGGTAGGCGATACGCAGTATTTT. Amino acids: CASSHRQVGDTQYF.

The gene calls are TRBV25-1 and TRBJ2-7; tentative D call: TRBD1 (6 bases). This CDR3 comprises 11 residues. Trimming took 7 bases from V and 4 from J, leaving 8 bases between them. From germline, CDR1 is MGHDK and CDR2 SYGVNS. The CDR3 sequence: CASTRGYEQYF. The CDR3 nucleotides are TGTGCCAGCACAAGGGGGTACGAGCAGTACTTC.